The T cell receptor beta chain described here comes from a study of graft-versus-host responses after intestinal transplantation. Across the study: Among the recipients, all got anti-thymocyte globulin induction and then tacrolimus and steroids for about 3 years.

Profiled with immunoSEQ multiplex PCR; TCRdb holds only in-frame clones, not every one. Of 25,000 to 35,000 clones listed, 85% to 95% are singletons. Trimming removed 6 bases at V and 4 bases at J, with 7 bases between. Germline loops: CDR1 LNHDA, CDR2 SQIVND (reference sequence). The CDR3 covers 11 residues. This receptor was obtained from a human patient who received an intestinal transplant, so some T cells may come from the graft donor. This rearrangement joins TRBV19 to TRBJ2-7, with D perhaps TRBD1 (6 bases). Here the sequenced sample was PBMCs, taken 66 days after intestinal transplant. CDR3: CASRGGYEQYF. The CDR3 DNA is TGTGCCAGTAGAGGGGGTTACGAGCAGTACTTC. Full variable domain (remainder filled in from reference TRBV19 and TRBJ2-7): DGGITQSPKYLFRKEGQNVTLSCEQNLNHDAMYWYRQDPGQGLRLIYYSQIVNDFQKGDIAEGYSVSREKKESFPLTVTSAQKNPTAFYLCASRGGYEQYFGPGTRLTVT.